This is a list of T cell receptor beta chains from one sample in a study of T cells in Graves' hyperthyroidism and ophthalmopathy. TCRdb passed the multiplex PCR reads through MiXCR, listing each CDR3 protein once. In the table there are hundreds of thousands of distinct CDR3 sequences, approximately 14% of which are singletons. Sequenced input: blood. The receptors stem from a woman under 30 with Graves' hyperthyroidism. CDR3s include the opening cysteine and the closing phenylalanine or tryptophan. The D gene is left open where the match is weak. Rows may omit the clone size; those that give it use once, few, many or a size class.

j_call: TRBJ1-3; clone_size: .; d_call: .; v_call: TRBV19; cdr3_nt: TGTGCCAGTGGCCCTGGAAACACCATATATTTT; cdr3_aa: CASGPGNTIYF
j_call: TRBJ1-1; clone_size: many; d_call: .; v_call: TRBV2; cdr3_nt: TGTGCCAGCAGCGTACTAAGTAACACTGAAGCTTTCTTT; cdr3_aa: CASSVLSNTEAFF
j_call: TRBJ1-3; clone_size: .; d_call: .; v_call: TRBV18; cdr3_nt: TGTGCCAGCTCACCGGGGGTAGGGAGCTCTGGAAACACCATATATTTT; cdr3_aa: CASSPGVGSSGNTIYF
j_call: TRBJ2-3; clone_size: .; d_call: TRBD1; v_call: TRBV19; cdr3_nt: TGTGCCAGTAGTATCCAGGGGGCTAGCACAGATACGCAGTATTTT; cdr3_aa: CASSIQGASTDTQYF
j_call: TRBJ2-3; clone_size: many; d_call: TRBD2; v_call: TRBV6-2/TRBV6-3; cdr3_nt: TGTGCCAGCAGTCACCCCGGACTAGCGGGAACGGATACGCAGTATTTT; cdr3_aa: CASSHPGLAGTDTQYF
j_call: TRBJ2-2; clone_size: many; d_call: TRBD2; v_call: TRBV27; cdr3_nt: TGTGCCAGCAGCGCGGGACTAGCGGGAGTAGGCAACACCGGGGAGCTGTTTTTT; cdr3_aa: CASSAGLAGVGNTGELFF
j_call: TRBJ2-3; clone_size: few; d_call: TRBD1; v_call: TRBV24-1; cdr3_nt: TGTGCCACCAGTGATCTGGGAGCCGGGACAGGGTCAGATACGCAGTATTTT; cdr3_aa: CATSDLGAGTGSDTQYF
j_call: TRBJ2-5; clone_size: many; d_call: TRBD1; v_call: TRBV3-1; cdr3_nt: TGTGCCAGCAGCCAAGATTGGGCAGGGGGCCCGCAAGAGACCCAGTACTTC; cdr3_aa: CASSQDWAGGPQETQYF
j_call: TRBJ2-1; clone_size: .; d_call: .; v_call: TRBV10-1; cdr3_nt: TGCGCCAGCAGTGAGTGGGGGGAGTGCTATGAGCAGTTCTTC; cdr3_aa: CASSEWGECYEQFF
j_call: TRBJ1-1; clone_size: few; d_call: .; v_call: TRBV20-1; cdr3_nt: TGCAGTGCCCGGTACGGTGGGAACACTGAAGCTTTCTTT; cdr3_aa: CSARYGGNTEAFF
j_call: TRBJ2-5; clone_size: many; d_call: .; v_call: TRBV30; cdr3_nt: TGTGCCTGGGCCCGGAGCTACGGGAGAGCCTCTTTGTACTTC; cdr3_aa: CAWARSYGRASLYF
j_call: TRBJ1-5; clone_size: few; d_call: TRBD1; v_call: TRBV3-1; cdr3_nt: TGTGCCAGCAGCCAGGGGACAGGGTTGTATCAGCCCCAGCATTTT; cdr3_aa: CASSQGTGLYQPQHF
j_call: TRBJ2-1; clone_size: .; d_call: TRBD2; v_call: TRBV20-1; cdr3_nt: TGCAGTGCTCAGCGTCGGGGACTAGTCGACAATGAGCAGTTCTTC; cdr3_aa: CSAQRRGLVDNEQFF
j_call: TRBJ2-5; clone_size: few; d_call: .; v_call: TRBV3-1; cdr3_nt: TGTGCCAGCAGCGCAAGTAGGGCCGGTGGGACCCAGTACTTC; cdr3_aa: CASSASRAGGTQYF
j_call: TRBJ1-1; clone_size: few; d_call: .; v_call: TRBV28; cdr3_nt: TGTGCCAGCAGCCTTCATGGACGGTTGAACACTGAAGCTTTCTTT; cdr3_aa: CASSLHGRLNTEAFF
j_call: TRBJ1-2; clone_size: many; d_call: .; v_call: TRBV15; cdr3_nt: TGTGCCACCAGCAGGGGCAACGGCTATGGCTACACCTTC; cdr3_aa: CATSRGNGYGYTF
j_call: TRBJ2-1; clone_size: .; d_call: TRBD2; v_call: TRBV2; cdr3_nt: TGTGCCAGCAGTTTCGCGGGAGCGTCCTACAATGAGCAGTTCTTC; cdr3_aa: CASSFAGASYNEQFF
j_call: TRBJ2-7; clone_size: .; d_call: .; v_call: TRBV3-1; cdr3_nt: TGTGCCAGCAGCCATGGGGCGGGCCTACCGAGCTCCTACGAGCAGTACTTC; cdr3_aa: CASSHGAGLPSSYEQYF
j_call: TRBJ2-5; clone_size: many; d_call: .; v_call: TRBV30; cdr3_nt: TGTGCCTGGACCCCAGCGGACCAAGAGACCCAGTACTTC; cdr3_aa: CAWTPADQETQYF
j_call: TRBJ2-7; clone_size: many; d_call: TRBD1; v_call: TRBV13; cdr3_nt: TGTGCCAGCAGCTTGAGGACAGGGAACCCCTACGAGCAGTACTTC; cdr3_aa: CASSLRTGNPYEQYF
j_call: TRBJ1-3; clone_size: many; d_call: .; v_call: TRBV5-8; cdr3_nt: TGTGCCAGCAGCTGGCCCGGGACTCACTCTGGAAACACCATATATTTT; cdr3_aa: CASSWPGTHSGNTIYF
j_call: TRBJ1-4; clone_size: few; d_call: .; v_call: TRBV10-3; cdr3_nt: TGTGCCATCTTAGGTCATACCTATGGGGAAAATGAAAAACTGTTTTTT; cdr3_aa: CAILGHTYGENEKLFF
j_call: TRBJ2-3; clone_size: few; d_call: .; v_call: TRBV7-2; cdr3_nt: TGTGCCAGCAGCCCGTGGGCTGCCGGGATGACAGATACGCAGTATTTT; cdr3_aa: CASSPWAAGMTDTQYF
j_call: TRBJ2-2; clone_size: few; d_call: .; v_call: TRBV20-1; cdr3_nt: TGCAGTGCTAGAGTCACCGGAGAGAGCCTCACCGGGGAGCTGTTTTTT; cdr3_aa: CSARVTGESLTGELFF
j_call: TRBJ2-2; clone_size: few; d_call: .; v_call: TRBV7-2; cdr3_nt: TGTGCCAGCAGCCCTGTTAGGGAGACCGGGGAGCTGTTTTTT; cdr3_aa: CASSPVRETGELFF
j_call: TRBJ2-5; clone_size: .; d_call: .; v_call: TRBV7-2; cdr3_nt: TGTGCCAGCAGCTTAGTTGTATCCCAAGAGACCCAGTACTTC; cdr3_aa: CASSLVVSQETQYF
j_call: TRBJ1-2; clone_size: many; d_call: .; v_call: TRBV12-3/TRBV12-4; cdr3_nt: TGTGCCAGCAACAGGGCCGGGGGCTACACCTTC; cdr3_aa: CASNRAGGYTF